A single sample is the source of the 23 T cell receptor beta chains below, sequenced in a study of cytomegalovirus exposure and HLA in healthy donors listed by TCRdb under 2017. The library was generated by the immunoSEQ multiplex PCR assay. For the multiplex PCR, a mixture combining 60 forward primers for TCR Vbeta segments and 13 reverse primers for TCR Jbeta segments was used. In its TCRdb copy, this immuneACCESS table keeps in-frame sequences only and misses some clones. Where compared with another copy, unresolved V genes explain less than half of these, and the others have no known cause. For this sample the table gives approximately 120,000 clones, of which approximately 80% were detected only once. Around 1.8% of the sample is in the top ten clones. The specimen was PBMCs. The source is a middle-aged man in good health and CMV-seronegative.

The CDR3 reads CASTNDRNTEAFF. The CDR3 DNA sequence: TGTGCCAGCACGAACGACAGGAACACTGAAGCTTTCTTT. This rearrangement joins TRBV6-5 to TRBJ1-1; the D gene is possibly TRBD1 (5 bases). The CDR3 length is 13 residues. Trimming cost V 7 bases and J 1 base, with 10 bases left between them. In germline, CDR1 is MNHEY, CDR2 SVGAGI.

V is TRBV5-1 and J is TRBJ2-5; D may be TRBD2 (6 bases). Between the trimmed V and J ends, which lost 1 base and 2 bases, there was a span of 12 bases. This CDR3 comprises 15 residues. CDR1 SGHRS and CDR2 YFSETQ come from the germline V gene. The DNA of the CDR3 is TGCGCCAGCAGCTTGACGCGGGCGGGACAAGAGACCCAGTACTTC. It translates to CASSLTRAGQETQYF.

This clone has only one observation. This chain links TRBV18 with TRBJ1-2; TRBD1 agrees at 7 bases. V was pared by 2 bases and J by 8 bases, with 8 bases of the junction left unmatched. Germline assignment: CDR1 KGHSH and CDR2 LQKENI. The CDR3 consists of 14 residues. The CDR3 DNA follows: TGTGCCAGCTCACCAGAGAGACAGGGTGTGGGCTACACCTTC. Its protein is CASSPERQGVGYTF. The variable domain in full, with the rest retrieved from reference TRBV18 and TRBJ1-2, is NAGVMQNPRHLVRRRGQEARLRCSPMKGHSHVYWYRQLPEEGLKFMVYLQKENIIDESGMPKERFSAEFPKEGPSILRIQQVVRGDSAAYFCASSPERQGVGYTFGSGTRLTVV.

For the CDR3, the DNA is TGTGCCAGCAGCCCCACCCGACAGGGCGAAGCTTTCTTT. Translating it yields CASSPTRQGEAFF. V is TRBV7-9 and J is TRBJ1-1; TRBD1 agrees at 7 bases. CDR1 is SEHNR and CDR2 is FQNEAQ in the germline V gene (reference sequence). J was trimmed by 8 bases and V by 5 bases; bases with no gene match: 8. This CDR3 is built from 13 residues.

V and J are TRBV5-1 and TRBJ2-1; D is possibly TRBD1 (5 bases). V was pared by 5 bases and J by 2 bases, with 11 bases between. The CDR3 is 14 residues long. Germline V gene sequence: CDR1 SGHRS, CDR2 YFSETQ. The CDR3 loop is CASRVGEPYNEQFF. CDR3 DNA sequence: TGCGCCAGCAGGGTAGGGGAACCCTACAATGAGCAGTTCTTC.

J is TRBJ2-1 and V is TRBV5-4; a possible D gene is TRBD2 (6 bases). The CDR3 extends over 13 amino acids. With 5 bases removed from V and 7 bases from J, the gap between germline ends came to 13 bases. The germline V gene has CDR1 SGHNT and CDR2 YYREEE (reference sequence). The CDR3 DNA is TGTGCCAGCAGTGCTGCGGGGAGTAATGAGCAGTTCTTC. Amino acids: CASSAAGSNEQFF.

V is TRBV19 and J is TRBJ1-1, with D unresolved. The germline V and J ends were trimmed by 6 bases and 1 base, with 9 bases remaining between them. Germline V gene data show CDR1 as LNHDA and CDR2 as SQIVND (reference sequence). The CDR3 has 13 amino acids. CDR3 DNA sequence: TGTGCCAGTAGCATCCAGGCGAACACTGAAGCTTTCTTT. Its translation: CASSIQANTEAFF.

This clone was recorded once. The chain carries TRBV10-2 and TRBJ1-5; D perhaps matches TRBD1 (5 bases). The CDR3 is 13 amino acids. V gave up 3 bases and J gave up 2 bases, with 5 bases separating them. Germline assignment: CDR1 WSHSY and CDR2 SAAADI. The CDR3 protein is CASSEQGNQPQHF. The DNA for the CDR3 is TGCGCCAGCAGTGAACAGGGCAATCAGCCCCAGCATTTT.

V and J are TRBV29-1 and TRBJ1-3; perhaps TRBD1 as D (6 bases). Germline CDR1 reads SQVTM; CDR2 reads ANQGSEA. CDR3 size: 12 residues. Deletions cut 4 bases from V and 2 bases from J, with 6 bases between. The CDR3 protein is CSVAGAGNTIYF. Written as DNA, the CDR3 is TGCAGCGTTGCAGGGGCTGGAAACACCATATATTTT.

This rearrangement joins TRBV6-1 to TRBJ2-3; 11 positions agree with TRBD2. After removal of 0 bases from V and 4 bases from J, the junction contained 6 bases not matched to a gene. This CDR3 comprises 17 residues. Germline CDR1 MNHNS, CDR2 SASEGT. Here the CDR3 reads CASSEAFSGGVSDTQYF. The CDR3 nucleotides read TGTGCCAGCAGTGAAGCGTTTAGCGGGGGGGTATCAGATACGCAGTATTTT.

The gene calls are TRBV6-1 and TRBJ2-3, with TRBD2 identical over 8 bases. With V trimmed by 8 bases and J by 1 base, 5 bases remained unmatched. CDR1 is MNHNS, CDR2 SASEGT, per germline. The CDR3 has 14 amino acids. The CDR3 DNA follows: TGTGCCAGCCGGGCGGGACTAGGCACAGATACGCAGTATTTT. Encoded protein: CASRAGLGTDTQYF.

This clone was observed a handful of times. The chain has TRBV6-5 and TRBJ2-2; TRBD2 aligns across 10 bases. V lost 6 bases and J lost 2; bases outside the gene matches: 6. The CDR3 extends over 16 amino acids. Germline V CDR1 and CDR2: MNHEY, SVGAGI. The CDR3 nucleotides are TGTGCCAGCAGCTACGGACTAGCGGTCAACACCGGGGAGCTGTTTTTT. Translated, it gives CASSYGLAVNTGELFF.

This rearrangement joins TRBV7-2 to TRBJ2-6; D is possibly TRBD2 (7 bases). Germline V lookup: CDR1 SGHTA, CDR2 FQGNSA. Trimming removed 6 bases at V and 0 bases at J, with 12 bases between. The CDR3 is 16 amino acids. The chain's CDR3 is CASRRGASSGANVLTF. The CDR3 nucleotides read TGTGCCAGCAGACGGGGGGCTTCCTCTGGGGCCAACGTCCTGACTTTC.

Here the CDR3 DNA reads TGTGCCAGCAGCGGGGGGGGAACAGGGAGTGAAAAACTGTTTTTT. It encodes CASSGGGTGSEKLFF. The chain links TRBV6-1 to TRBJ1-4; possibly TRBD1 for D (6 bases). Trimming pared 6 bases from V and 7 bases from J, leaving 18 bases between. Germline-derived CDR1 and CDR2 are MNHNS and SASEGT. This CDR3 comprises 15 residues.

The chain couples TRBV6-1 to TRBJ1-2; D unresolved. Trimming removed 2 bases at V and 3 bases at J, with 7 bases between. CDR3 length: 13 amino acids. CDR1 is MNHNS, CDR2 SASEGT, per germline. The DNA for the CDR3 is TGTGCCAGCAGTGAATCGGCGGACTATGGCTACACCTTC. This translates into CASSESADYGYTF.

The V call is TRBV7-2, the J call TRBJ1-6, with D perhaps matching TRBD1 (5 bases). The CDR3 is 15 amino acids. Germline V gives CDR1 SGHTA, CDR2 FQGNSA. V shed 1 base and J shed 7 bases, with 11 bases lying between them. CDR3 nucleotide sequence: TGTGCCAGCAGCTTAGAGGGACTGATAAATTCACCCCTCCACTTT. It codes for CASSLEGLINSPLHF. Full variable domain (outside the CDR3, taken from reference TRBV7-2 and TRBJ1-6): GAGVSQSPSNKVTEKGKDVELRCDPISGHTALYWYRQSLGQGLEFLIYFQGNSAPDKSGLPSDRFSAERTGGSVSTLTIQRTQQEDSAVYLCASSLEGLINSPLHFGNGTRLTVT.

V is TRBV29-1 and J is TRBJ2-4; no reliable D call. The DNA end is more similar to TRBJ2-6, so the J call may be wrong. There are 10 residues in the CDR3. Germline V gene data show CDR1 as SQVTM and CDR2 as ANQGSEA. CDR3: CSVESPTLTF. CDR3 bases: TGCAGCGTTGAATCCCCGACTCTGACTTTC.

The chain uses TRBV6-1 and TRBJ1-3; D uncertain. The CDR3 covers 12 residues. Trimming left V 6 bases short and J 4 bases short, with 7 bases between. The germline gives CDR1 MNHNS, CDR2 SASEGT. The CDR3 region is CASRTTGNTIYF. The CDR3 nucleotides read TGTGCCAGCAGGACTACAGGAAACACCATATATTTT.

This chain connects TRBV9 to TRBJ2-1; weak D call: TRBD1 (6 bases). Between the trimmed V and J ends, which lost 0 bases and 8 bases, there was a span of 15 bases. This CDR3 has 15 amino acids. Germline V gives CDR1 SGDLS, CDR2 YYNGEE. For the CDR3, the DNA is TGTGCCAGCAGCGTAGCTGGGGGCAGAAGCGATGAGCAGTTCTTC. Protein: CASSVAGGRSDEQFF.

This chain connects TRBV11-2 to TRBJ1-1, with D unclear. The CDR3 is made up of 12 amino acids. CDR1 and CDR2 from the germline V gene are SGHAT and FQNNGV. V was pared by 4 bases and J by 0 bases, with 3 bases between. For the CDR3, the DNA is TGTGCCAGCAGCTACATGAACACTGAAGCTTTCTTT. This sequence encodes CASSYMNTEAFF.

The chain links TRBV4-2 to TRBJ1-6; no clear D gene. The CDR3 is 15 amino acids. Germline CDR1 reads LGHNA; CDR2 reads YNFKEQ. The V gene lost 1 base and the J gene lost 8 bases, with 12 bases spanning the gap. The CDR3 DNA is TGTGCCAGCAGCCAAGTTGGCGGAACTGATTCACCCCTCCACTTT. Its translation is CASSQVGGTDSPLHF.

The CDR3 nucleotides read TGTGCCAGCTCAAGGACAGGGAATGAAAAACTGTTTTTT. Amino acids: CASSRTGNEKLFF. V usage is TRBV18 and J usage is TRBJ1-4; 8 bases are a match to TRBD1. The length of the CDR3 is 13 residues. V lost 5 bases and J lost 5; bases outside the gene matches: 1. The germline gives CDR1 KGHSH, CDR2 LQKENI.

The gene calls are TRBV2 and TRBJ2-7, with 9 bases lining up with TRBD1. The junction had 3 bases not matched to a gene; V was cut back by 7 bases and J by 2 bases. CDR1 and CDR2 (germline): SNHLY, FYNNEI. There are 13 residues in the CDR3. The CDR3 coding sequence is TGTGCCAGCAATGGGGACAGGGCCTACGAGCAGTACGTC. It is translated as CASNGDRAYEQYV.